Listed below are T cell receptor beta chains from one sample, sequenced in a study of early T cells in non-severe SARS-CoV-2 infection. Each CDR3 protein is one row after TCRdb ran MiXCR on the 5' RACE reads. The table includes tens of thousands of distinct CDR3 sequences, roughly 12% detected once. Specimen: whole blood. The receptors shown here come from an adult who was a healthcare worker with PCR-confirmed SARS-CoV-2 infection or an uninfected control (not recorded which). The CDR3 runs from the conserved cysteine through the conserved F or W. The D gene is left open where the match is weak. Size values are once, few and many counts, or a class for expanded clones, and some rows have none.

abundance: many; j_gene: TRBJ1-2; d_gene: TRBD1; v_gene: TRBV7-9; CDR3aa: CASTTGGYGYTF; CDR3nt: TGTGCCAGCACCACAGGGGGCTATGGCTACACCTTC
abundance: few; j_gene: TRBJ2-1; d_gene: -; v_gene: TRBV12-3/TRBV12-4; CDR3aa: CATTLGNEQFF; CDR3nt: TGTGCCACCACATTGGGGAATGAGCAGTTCTTC
abundance: few; j_gene: TRBJ2-1; d_gene: -; v_gene: TRBV5-5; CDR3aa: CASSLGPGQGVIAGGPPNNEQFF; CDR3nt: TGTGCCAGCAGCTTGGGCCCGGGACAGGGGGTAATAGCGGGAGGCCCCCCTAACAATGAGCAGTTCTTC
abundance: -; j_gene: TRBJ2-2; d_gene: TRBD2; v_gene: TRBV19; CDR3aa: CASSPGLALFAGERFF; CDR3nt: TGTGCCAGTAGTCCTGGACTAGCCCTGTTTGCCGGGGAGCGGTTTTTT
abundance: -; j_gene: TRBJ2-5; d_gene: TRBD2; v_gene: TRBV24-1; CDR3aa: CATSDLAGPQYF; CDR3nt: TGTGCCACCAGTGATTTAGCGGGGCCCCAGTACTTC
abundance: many; j_gene: TRBJ1-5; d_gene: -; v_gene: TRBV5-4; CDR3aa: CASSLDWTNQPQHF; CDR3nt: TGTGCCAGCAGCTTGGACTGGACGAATCAGCCCCAGCATTTT
abundance: -; j_gene: TRBJ1-3; d_gene: -; v_gene: TRBV25-1; CDR3aa: CASSAEGGLGNTIYF; CDR3nt: TGTGCCAGCAGTGCCGAGGGGGGGCTAGGAAACACCATATATTTT
abundance: many; j_gene: TRBJ1-4; d_gene: TRBD1; v_gene: TRBV20-1; CDR3aa: CSALPWDSTATNEKLFF; CDR3nt: TGCAGTGCACTTCCCTGGGACAGCACCGCAACTAATGAAAAACTGTTTTTT
abundance: few; j_gene: TRBJ2-5; d_gene: -; v_gene: TRBV5-4; CDR3aa: CASSPAGGETQYF; CDR3nt: TGTGCCAGCAGCCCCGCGGGCGGAGAGACCCAGTACTTC
abundance: few; j_gene: TRBJ1-4; d_gene: -; v_gene: TRBV6-5; CDR3aa: CASSYSLTEKLFF; CDR3nt: TGTGCCAGCAGTTACTCGCTTACGGAAAAACTGTTTTTT
abundance: -; j_gene: TRBJ2-5; d_gene: -; v_gene: TRBV20-1; CDR3aa: CSARAVGRETQYF; CDR3nt: TGCAGTGCTAGGGCGGTGGGTAGAGAGACCCAGTACTTC
abundance: -; j_gene: TRBJ2-2; d_gene: -; v_gene: TRBV6-5; CDR3aa: CASSLRGSTGELFF; CDR3nt: TGTGCCAGCAGTTTACGGGGATCCACCGGGGAGCTGTTTTTT
abundance: -; j_gene: TRBJ1-1; d_gene: -; v_gene: TRBV6-1; CDR3aa: CASSGNSGAAAFF; CDR3nt: TGTGCCAGCAGTGGAAATTCGGGTGCGGCAGCTTTCTTT
abundance: few; j_gene: TRBJ2-1; d_gene: TRBD1; v_gene: TRBV27; CDR3aa: CASSRTGNEQFF; CDR3nt: TGTGCCAGCAGTCGGACAGGCAATGAGCAGTTCTTC
abundance: many; j_gene: TRBJ2-6; d_gene: -; v_gene: TRBV6-5; CDR3aa: CASSPRPSGANVLTF; CDR3nt: TGTGCCAGCAGTCCTCGTCCCTCTGGGGCCAACGTCCTGACTTTC
abundance: few; j_gene: TRBJ1-6; d_gene: -; v_gene: TRBV6-5; CDR3aa: CASSAHEGVGNSPLHF; CDR3nt: TGTGCCAGCAGTGCTCACGAGGGGGTTGGTAATTCACCCCTCCACTTT
abundance: few; j_gene: TRBJ2-2; d_gene: -; v_gene: TRBV9; CDR3aa: CASSVELGFGELFF; CDR3nt: TGTGCCAGCAGCGTAGAGTTAGGTTTCGGGGAGCTGTTTTTT
abundance: many; j_gene: TRBJ1-2; d_gene: -; v_gene: TRBV27; CDR3aa: CASSHSGVYGYTF; CDR3nt: TGTGCCAGCAGTCATTCAGGGGTTTATGGCTACACCTTC
abundance: few; j_gene: TRBJ1-5; d_gene: -; v_gene: TRBV12-3/TRBV12-4; CDR3aa: CASSLHLSNQPQHF; CDR3nt: TGTGCCAGCAGCCTCCACCTTAGCAATCAGCCCCAGCATTTT
abundance: -; j_gene: TRBJ2-5; d_gene: -; v_gene: TRBV5-6; CDR3aa: CASSLAEEETQYF; CDR3nt: TGTGCCAGCAGCTTGGCCGAAGAAGAGACCCAGTACTTC
abundance: few; j_gene: TRBJ1-1; d_gene: TRBD1; v_gene: TRBV11-3; CDR3aa: CASSLGGSRGRRTEAFF; CDR3nt: TGTGCCAGCAGCCTAGGGGGGTCAAGGGGGCGGCGCACTGAAGCTTTCTTT
abundance: few; j_gene: TRBJ2-7; d_gene: -; v_gene: TRBV3-1; CDR3aa: CASSETGSLEQYF; CDR3nt: TGTGCCAGCAGCGAAACGGGGTCCCTCGAGCAGTACTTC
abundance: many; j_gene: TRBJ2-2; d_gene: -; v_gene: TRBV11-1; CDR3aa: CASSLLSWRENTGELFF; CDR3nt: TGTGCCAGCAGCTTGCTCTCCTGGCGGGAGAACACCGGGGAGCTGTTTTTT
abundance: few; j_gene: TRBJ2-1; d_gene: -; v_gene: TRBV2; CDR3aa: CASNPALNEQFF; CDR3nt: TGTGCCAGCAATCCCGCTTTAAATGAGCAGTTCTTC